This T cell receptor (beta chain) was sequenced in a study of breast tumors, draining lymph nodes, adjacent tissues. CDR1 is SGHDT, CDR2 YYEEEE, per germline. Trimming took 0 bases from V and 5 from J, leaving 14 bases between them. The CDR3 runs 15 residues. Axillary draining lymph nodes of breast cancer patients supplied the node samples. Each CDR3 protein is one row after TCRdb ran MiXCR on the multiplex PCR reads. The repertoire has around 290,000 distinct CDR3 sequences, under 35% of them found once; the top ten carry 1.1%. This clonotype has more than one count but fewer than ten. A read error may be the cause here, since a much bigger clone is one base away.

The sequenced material came from axillary lymph node tissue. This chain links TRBV5-6 with TRBJ2-5, with D maybe TRBD2 (6 bases). The sequence was obtained from a female donor with breast cancer. Some clones in this sample may be carry-over from other donors' samples. The CDR3 DNA sequence: TGTGCCAGCAGCTTGGGCGGGGCGCGTGGGGAGACCCAGTACTTC. Translation: CASSLGGARGETQYF.